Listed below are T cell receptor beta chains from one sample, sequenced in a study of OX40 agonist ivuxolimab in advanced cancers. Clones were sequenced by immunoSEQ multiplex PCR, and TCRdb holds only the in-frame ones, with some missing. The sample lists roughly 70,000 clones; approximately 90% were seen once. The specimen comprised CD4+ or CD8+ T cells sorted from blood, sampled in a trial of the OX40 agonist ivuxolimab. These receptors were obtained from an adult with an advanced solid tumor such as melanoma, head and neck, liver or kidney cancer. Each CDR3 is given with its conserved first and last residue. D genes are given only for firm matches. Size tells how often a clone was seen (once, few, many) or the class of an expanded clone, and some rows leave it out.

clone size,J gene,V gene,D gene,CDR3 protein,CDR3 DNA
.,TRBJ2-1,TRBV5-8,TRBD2,CASSLGFLLADSYNEQFF,TGTGCCAGCAGCTTGGGTTTTTTACTAGCGGACTCCTACAATGAGCAGTTCTTC
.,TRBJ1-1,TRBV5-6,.,CASSLNTEAFF,TGTGCCAGCAGCCTGAACACTGAAGCTTTCTTT
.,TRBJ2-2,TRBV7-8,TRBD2,CASSFYAGLAGGPGTGELFF,TGTGCCAGCAGCTTTTACGCCGGACTAGCGGGAGGGCCGGGCACCGGGGAGCTGTTTTTT
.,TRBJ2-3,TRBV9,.,CASSGTSTDTQYF,TGTGCCAGCAGCGGGACGAGCACAGATACGCAGTATTTT
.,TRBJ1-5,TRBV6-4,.,CAKIRDGRNQPQHF,TGTGCCAAAATCAGGGACGGGCGCAATCAGCCCCAGCATTTT
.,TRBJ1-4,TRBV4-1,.,CASSQDLGYEKLFF,TGCGCCAGCAGCCAAGATTTAGGCTACGAAAAACTGTTTTTT
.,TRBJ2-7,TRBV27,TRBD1,CASSLGQGAYEQYF,TGTGCCAGCAGTCTCGGACAGGGCGCTTACGAGCAGTACTTC
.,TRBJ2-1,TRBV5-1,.,CASSHGQNNEQFF,TGCGCCAGCAGCCATGGACAAAACAATGAGCAGTTCTTC
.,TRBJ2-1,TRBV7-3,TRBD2,CASSLTSGAYNEQFF,TGTGCCAGCAGCTTGACTAGCGGGGCCTACAATGAGCAGTTCTTC
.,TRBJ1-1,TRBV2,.,CASSLQGQPYEAFF,TGTGCCAGCAGTCTCCAGGGCCAGCCCTATGAAGCTTTCTTT
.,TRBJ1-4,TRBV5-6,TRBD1,CASSARTGVEKLFF,TGTGCCAGCAGCGCCCGGACAGGGGTAGAAAAACTGTTTTTT
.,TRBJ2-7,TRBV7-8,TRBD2,CASSLAEGTRALYEQYF,TGTGCCAGCAGCTTAGCGGAGGGGACTAGGGCACTCTACGAGCAGTACTTC
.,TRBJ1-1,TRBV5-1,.,CASSLGGSGSRTEAFF,TGCGCCAGCAGCTTGGGAGGCTCGGGGTCGCGCACTGAAGCTTTCTTT
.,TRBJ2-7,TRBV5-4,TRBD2,CASTRGGGSVYEQYF,TGTGCCAGCACCCGTGGCGGGGGATCCGTCTACGAGCAGTACTTC
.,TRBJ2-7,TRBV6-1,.,CASSKDGYEQYF,TGTGCCAGCAGTAAAGACGGCTACGAGCAGTACTTC
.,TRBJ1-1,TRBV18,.,CASSPETSTLFF,TGTGCCAGCTCACCAGAAACCAGTACCCTTTTCTTT
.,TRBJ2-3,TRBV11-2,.,CASTITTGPEGTDTQYF,TGTGCCAGCACCATCACCACGGGGCCCGAAGGCACAGATACGCAGTATTTT
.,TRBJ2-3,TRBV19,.,CASRLSPFTDTQYF,TGTGCCAGTAGACTTTCCCCCTTTACGGATACGCAGTATTTT
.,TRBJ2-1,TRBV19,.,CASSLADGNEQFF,TGTGCCAGTAGCCTTGCGGACGGAAATGAGCAGTTCTTC
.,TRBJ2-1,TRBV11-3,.,CASSSWGQGSYNEQFF,TGTGCCAGCAGCTCGTGGGGTCAGGGATCGTATAATGAGCAGTTCTTC
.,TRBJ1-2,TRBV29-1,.,CSVGYGVDGYTF,TGCAGCGTTGGGTACGGGGTTGATGGCTACACCTTC
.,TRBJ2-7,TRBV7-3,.,CASSPGAALSYEQYF,TGTGCCAGCAGCCCAGGCGCAGCGCTCTCCTACGAGCAGTACTTC
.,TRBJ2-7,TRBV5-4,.,CASSLTSWGNSYEQYF,TGTGCCAGCAGCTTGACCTCCTGGGGGAACTCCTACGAGCAGTACTTC
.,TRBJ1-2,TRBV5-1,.,CASSFTNYGYTF,TGCGCCAGCAGCTTTACTAACTATGGCTACACCTTC
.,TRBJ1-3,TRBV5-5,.,CASSLTDSGNTIYF,TGTGCCAGCAGCTTAACGGACTCTGGAAACACCATATATTTT
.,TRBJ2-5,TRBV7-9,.,CASSAAWEETQYF,TGTGCCAGCAGCGCCGCCTGGGAAGAGACCCAGTACTTC
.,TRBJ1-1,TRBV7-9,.,CASSLVVVAEAFF,TGTGCCAGCAGCTTAGTGGTAGTGGCAGAAGCTTTCTTT
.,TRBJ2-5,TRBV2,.,CASMGSSETQYF,TGTGCCAGCATGGGCTCTTCCGAGACCCAGTACTTC
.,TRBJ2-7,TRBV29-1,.,CSVVDAAQYF,TGCAGCGTTGTTGATGCAGCGCAGTACTTC
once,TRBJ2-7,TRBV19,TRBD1,CASSILPGTGSYEQYF,TGTGCCAGTAGTATCTTGCCCGGGACAGGTAGTTACGAGCAGTACTTC
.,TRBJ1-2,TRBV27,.,CASSLEARGGVYGYTF,TGTGCCAGCAGTTTAGAAGCCCGCGGAGGGGTCTATGGCTACACCTTC
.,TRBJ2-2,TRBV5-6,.,CASSLINSALNTGELFF,TGTGCCAGCAGCTTAATTAACTCGGCCCTGAACACCGGGGAGCTGTTTTTT
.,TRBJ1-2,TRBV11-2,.,CASSLESGAYGYTF,TGTGCCAGCAGCTTAGAGTCAGGAGCCTATGGCTACACCTTC
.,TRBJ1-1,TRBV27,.,CASSLSQRLTEAFF,TGTGCCAGCAGTTTATCCCAGAGGCTCACTGAAGCTTTCTTT
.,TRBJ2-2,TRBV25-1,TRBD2,CASTLREGSGELFF,TGTGCCAGCACCTTGCGGGAGGGATCCGGGGAGCTGTTTTTT
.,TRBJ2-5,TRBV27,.,CASSTHRGGKTQYF,TGTGCCAGCAGCACCCATAGGGGGGGGAAGACCCAGTACTTC
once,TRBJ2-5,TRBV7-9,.,CASSPLHGGLYQETQYF,TGTGCCAGCAGCCCACTGCACGGAGGGCTGTACCAAGAGACCCAGTACTTC
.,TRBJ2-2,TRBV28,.,CASSLLSGVGVGELFF,TGTGCCAGCAGTTTATTGTCGGGAGTCGGTGTCGGGGAGCTGTTTTTT
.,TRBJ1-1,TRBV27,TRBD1,CASSKTGGRNTEAFF,TGTGCCAGCAGTAAGACAGGGGGCAGGAACACTGAAGCTTTCTTT
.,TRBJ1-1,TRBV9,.,CASSPGYAEAFF,TGTGCCAGCAGCCCAGGGTATGCTGAAGCTTTCTTT
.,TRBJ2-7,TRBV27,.,CASSINLGAYEQYF,TGTGCCAGCAGTATAAATCTGGGGGCCTACGAGCAGTACTTC
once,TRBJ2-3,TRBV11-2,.,CASINRRGRVGTDTQYF,TGTGCCAGCATCAACCGGAGGGGCAGGGTGGGCACAGATACGCAGTATTTT